The clone carrying this TCR beta chain has only a few counts. The antigen is undetermined. Each CDR3 protein is one row after TCRdb ran MiXCR on the 5' RACE reads. This table holds 250,000 to 350,000 distinct CDR3 sequences, about 17% found once. These data come from a study of T-cell memory formation after mild COVID-19. Study results and limitations: Some responding clones appeared in pre-infection memory, suggesting cross-reactive memory joined.

This CDR3 has 14 residues. Germline V CDR1 and CDR2: KGHSH, LQKENI. The junction had 4 bases not matched to a gene; V was cut back by 3 bases and J by 4 bases. This TCR derives from a man aged 18 to 30 who had mild COVID-19 (a few samples of this study predate the infection). Cell type and time point are not known. The sample was PBMCs or a T cell subset sorted from them (not recorded which). The rearrangement uses TRBV18 and TRBJ1-1; 8 nucleotides match TRBD1. The CDR3 region is CASSPLTGVTEAFF. The CDR3 DNA sequence: TGTGCCAGCTCACCCCTGACAGGGGTCACTGAAGCTTTCTTT.